These T cell receptor beta chains were read from a single sample in a study of radiotherapy plus CTLA-4 blockade in lung cancer. TCRdb's copy holds only in-frame clones and misses some; the assay was immunoSEQ multiplex PCR. The profile shows under 110,000 clones, under 90% of them singletons. The sample here was peripheral blood, taken from a patient treated with radiotherapy plus ipilimumab. Every receptor here comes from a human donor with non-small cell lung cancer that progressed on radiotherapy plus ipilimumab. Some clones in this sample may be carry-over from other donors' samples. Each CDR3 is given with its conserved first and last residue. The D gene is left open where the match is weak. A row's size may be missing; if present it is once, few, many or a size class.

clone_size,d_call,j_call,v_call,cdr3_nt,cdr3_aa
few,TRBD1,TRBJ1-1,TRBV14,TGTGCCAGCAGCCAAGAAAGTCTCTGGGCAGGGGGGAACACTGAAGCTTTCTTT,CASSQESLWAGGNTEAFF
NA,NA,TRBJ1-2,TRBV29-1,TGCAGCGTTGTGAGGGCTGGAGGCTACACCTTC,CSVVRAGGYTF
NA,TRBD2,TRBJ2-5,TRBV5-5,TGTGCCAGCAGCTGGGGGGACGGGACTAGCGAGACCCAGTACTTC,CASSWGDGTSETQYF
NA,TRBD1,TRBJ1-1,TRBV30,TGTGCCTGGAGTATAGACAGGGGATACACTGAAGCTTTCTTT,CAWSIDRGYTEAFF
NA,NA,TRBJ1-1,TRBV7-9,TGTGCCAGCAGCTTAGCGGTAGGTTACACTGAAGCTTTCTTT,CASSLAVGYTEAFF
NA,TRBD2,TRBJ2-1,TRBV7-3,TGTGCCAGCAGCCTAGATAGCGGGTTAGAGCCCAATGAGCAGTTCTTC,CASSLDSGLEPNEQFF
NA,NA,TRBJ2-7,TRBV27,TGTGCCAGCTCAGGGACATTTTCCTACGAGCAGTACTTC,CASSGTFSYEQYF
NA,NA,TRBJ1-4,TRBV19,TGTGCCAGTAGTTTTTTAACTAATGAAAAACTGTTTTTT,CASSFLTNEKLFF
NA,NA,TRBJ1-2,TRBV29-1,TGCAGCGTTGAAGATTTTGGCTACACCTTC,CSVEDFGYTF
NA,TRBD1,TRBJ1-2,TRBV6-4,TGTGCCAGCAGCCGGGGACAGGGAGGTAGCGGCTACACCTTC,CASSRGQGGSGYTF
NA,NA,TRBJ2-7,TRBV9,TGTGCCAGCAGCGTGACAGGTCTCTCCTACGAGCAGTACTTC,CASSVTGLSYEQYF
NA,NA,TRBJ2-7,TRBV10-2,TGCGCCAGCCGGGACTTTGGTCGGTACGAGCAGTACTTC,CASRDFGRYEQYF
NA,NA,TRBJ1-6,TRBV19,TGTGCCAGTAGTATGCCGTGGGGGAATAATTCACCCCTCCACTTT,CASSMPWGNNSPLHF
once,NA,TRBJ2-7,TRBV5-6,TGTGCCAGCTCATCAGGACCTCTCGCCGGTTCCTACGAGCAGTACTTC,CASSSGPLAGSYEQYF
medium-sized,NA,TRBJ1-3,TRBV4-2,TGTGCCAGCAGCCAGGGCGAGAACACCATATATTTT,CASSQGENTIYF
NA,NA,TRBJ2-5,TRBV5-4,TGTGCCAGCAGCTTGGGGGGGACCTTTCGTGAGACCCAGTACTTC,CASSLGGTFRETQYF
NA,NA,TRBJ2-7,TRBV25-1,TGTGCCAGCAGTGAATATGACGAGCAGTACTTC,CASSEYDEQYF
NA,TRBD2,TRBJ2-7,TRBV6-1,TGTGCCAGCAGCCGGGGACTAGCGGGAACCTACGAGCAGTACTTC,CASSRGLAGTYEQYF
once,NA,TRBJ2-3,TRBV11-3,TGTGCCAGCAGCTTAGCGGGCGCAGATACGCAGTATTTT,CASSLAGADTQYF